The rows below give T cell receptor beta chains drawn from one sample of a study of T cell repertoires in breast cancer. A single record per CDR3 protein comes from TCRdb applying MiXCR to the emulsion pairing reads. The table records approximately 37,000 distinct CDR3 sequences, about 41% of them present only once. The sequenced sample was CD8+ T cells. Source of these receptors: a pool of human donors with breast cancer or a healthy control (not recorded which). Each CDR3 is given with its conserved first and last residue. The D gene is left open where the match is weak. A row's size may be missing; if present it is once, few, many or a size class.

J: TRBJ1-2; D: TRBD1; size: .; V: TRBV6-1; DNA: TGTGCCAGCAGCGTACAGGGGACGGATGGCTACACCTTC; CDR3: CASSVQGTDGYTF
J: TRBJ1-2; D: TRBD1; size: few; V: TRBV29-1; DNA: TGCAGAACTCACGACAGGGTCGAAGGCTACACCTTC; CDR3: CRTHDRVEGYTF
J: TRBJ2-2; D: .; size: .; V: TRBV27; DNA: TGTGCCAGTATGCAGAACGCGGGACTTTATACCGGGGAGCTGTTTTTT; CDR3: CASMQNAGLYTGELFF
J: TRBJ2-3; D: .; size: .; V: TRBV6-1; DNA: TGTGCCAGCAGTGAAAGGTGGGACACTATACTAGAAGATACGCAGTATTTT; CDR3: CASSERWDTILEDTQYF
J: TRBJ2-7; D: .; size: few; V: TRBV20-1; DNA: TGCAGTGCTAGGAGTCAGGCGTTAGGGGAGCAGTACTTC; CDR3: CSARSQALGEQYF
J: TRBJ2-7; D: TRBD2; size: .; V: TRBV20-1; DNA: TGCAGTGCTAGAGATCCCCTAGCGGGGGTGCGCGAGCAGTACTTC; CDR3: CSARDPLAGVREQYF
J: TRBJ1-1; D: TRBD1; size: .; V: TRBV4-1; DNA: TGCGCCAGCAGCCAAGAAACAGGGGCCGTGAACACTGAAGCTTTCTTT; CDR3: CASSQETGAVNTEAFF
J: TRBJ2-7; D: .; size: few; V: TRBV12-3/TRBV12-4; DNA: TGTGCCAGCAGTCAGAATCCCTACGAGCAGTACTTC; CDR3: CASSQNPYEQYF
J: TRBJ2-6; D: .; size: few; V: TRBV7-6; DNA: TGTGCCAGCAGCTGGGGAAGCTCTGGGGCCAACGTCCTGACTTTC; CDR3: CASSWGSSGANVLTF
J: TRBJ1-2; D: .; size: many; V: TRBV20-1; DNA: TGCAGTGCTAGAGCCCCCGGGCCGGAGAACTATGGCTACACCTTC; CDR3: CSARAPGPENYGYTF
J: TRBJ2-1; D: .; size: .; V: TRBV2; DNA: TGTACCAGCGCGGGGGCGAGCCCCTACAATGAGCAGTTCTTC; CDR3: CTSAGASPYNEQFF
J: TRBJ1-5; D: .; size: few; V: TRBV19; DNA: TGTGCCAGTAGTAATCAGGCATTCCCGCATTTT; CDR3: CASSNQAFPHF
J: TRBJ2-3; D: .; size: .; V: TRBV12-3/TRBV12-4; DNA: TGTGCCACCCAAGACAGCCACAGCACAGATACGCAGTATTTT; CDR3: CATQDSHSTDTQYF
J: TRBJ2-2; D: TRBD2; size: .; V: TRBV20-1; DNA: TGCAGTGCTAGAGAACGGGGGGACTTGAACACCGGGGAGCTGTTTTTT; CDR3: CSARERGDLNTGELFF
J: TRBJ2-1; D: TRBD2; size: .; V: TRBV18; DNA: TGTGCCAGCTCACCGTATAGCGGGACCGCCAATGAGCAGTTCTTC; CDR3: CASSPYSGTANEQFF
J: TRBJ2-2; D: TRBD2; size: few; V: TRBV2; DNA: TGTGCCAGCTCGGTAGCGGGGGTAACGGCCGGGGAGCTGTTTTTT; CDR3: CASSVAGVTAGELFF
J: TRBJ2-1; D: .; size: .; V: TRBV3-1; DNA: TGTGCCAGCAGCCAGAGCAGCGAGGGTCGCCGGCAGTTCTTC; CDR3: CASSQSSEGRRQFF
J: TRBJ2-5; D: .; size: .; V: TRBV7-9; DNA: TGTGCCAGCAGTTCGCGACCCGGGGAGACCCAGTACTTC; CDR3: CASSSRPGETQYF
J: TRBJ2-2; D: .; size: .; V: TRBV28; DNA: TGTGCCAGCAGTTTACCCTCCGGGGAGCTGTTTTTT; CDR3: CASSLPSGELFF
J: TRBJ2-7; D: .; size: .; V: TRBV29-1; DNA: TGCAGCGGCAGGAGCTCCTACGAGCAGTACTTC; CDR3: CSGRSSYEQYF
J: TRBJ2-1; D: TRBD2; size: .; V: TRBV19; DNA: TGTGCCAGTACCCAGCGGGGCTCCTACAATGAGCAGTTCTTC; CDR3: CASTQRGSYNEQFF
J: TRBJ2-1; D: TRBD2; size: .; V: TRBV6-1; DNA: TGTGCCAGCATACTAGCGGAACCTTACAATGAGCAGTTCTTC; CDR3: CASILAEPYNEQFF
J: TRBJ2-5; D: TRBD1; size: few; V: TRBV6-1; DNA: TGTGCCAGCAGTGTTTTTTTGGGACAGGGGTCCCAAGAGACCCAGTACTTC; CDR3: CASSVFLGQGSQETQYF
J: TRBJ1-6; D: .; size: once; V: TRBV6-5; DNA: TGTGCCAGCAGTGAAGCATCGGGGGGCAGGGGTAATTCACCCCTCCACTTT; CDR3: CASSEASGGRGNSPLHF
J: TRBJ2-1; D: .; size: .; V: TRBV5-4; DNA: TGTGCCAGCGGACCCCCTAGCGCGGATGAGCAGTTCTTC; CDR3: CASGPPSADEQFF
J: TRBJ2-7; D: TRBD2; size: few; V: TRBV28; DNA: TGTGCCAGTAAAAGCGGGGGGAAGAACTACGAGCAGTACTTC; CDR3: CASKSGGKNYEQYF
J: TRBJ1-2; D: TRBD1; size: once; V: TRBV5-1; DNA: TGCGCCAGCAGCGGAGGGGGCCCCTATGGCTACACCTTC; CDR3: CASSGGGPYGYTF
J: TRBJ2-2; D: .; size: once; V: TRBV5-1; DNA: TGCGCCAGCAGCTTGGAAGGGAACACCGGGGAGCTGTTTTTT; CDR3: CASSLEGNTGELFF
J: TRBJ1-1; D: TRBD1; size: few; V: TRBV20-1; DNA: TGCAGTGCTAGAGATGGGGACAGAGCGAACACTGAAGCTTTCTTT; CDR3: CSARDGDRANTEAFF
J: TRBJ1-4; D: TRBD1; size: few; V: TRBV20-1; DNA: TGCAGTGCTAGAGACCGACAGGGCGTTGAAAAACTGTTTTTT; CDR3: CSARDRQGVEKLFF
J: TRBJ2-1; D: .; size: few; V: TRBV6-7; DNA: TGTGCCAGCAGGTCGCCATGTGGGTCCTTCAATGAGCAGTTCTTC; CDR3: CASRSPCGSFNEQFF
J: TRBJ2-2; D: .; size: .; V: TRBV4-1; DNA: TGCGCCAGCAGCCAAGTGGACCTTTTCTCCTACACCGGGGAGCTGTTTTTT; CDR3: CASSQVDLFSYTGELFF
J: TRBJ2-1; D: .; size: .; V: TRBV5-1; DNA: TGCGCCAGCAGCTTGGAGACAATCCCCCGCGAGAATGAGCAGTTCTTC; CDR3: CASSLETIPRENEQFF
J: TRBJ1-1; D: .; size: .; V: TRBV30; DNA: TGTGCCCGGAGTGTGGACGCGAACACTGAAGCTTTCTTT; CDR3: CARSVDANTEAFF
J: TRBJ1-2; D: .; size: .; V: TRBV18; DNA: TGTGCCAGCTCACCAGGGGGCGCGTATGGCTACACCTTC; CDR3: CASSPGGAYGYTF
J: TRBJ1-1; D: .; size: .; V: TRBV6-1; DNA: TGTGCCAGCAGAACCCCGACAGGCACTGAAGCTTTCTTT; CDR3: CASRTPTGTEAFF
J: TRBJ1-4; D: .; size: once; V: TRBV12-3/TRBV12-4; DNA: TGTGCCAGCAGTTTAAGGGGGGCTGAAAAACTGTTTTTT; CDR3: CASSLRGAEKLFF
J: TRBJ2-1; D: TRBD1; size: .; V: TRBV6-5; DNA: TGTGCCAGCAGTTCCACGACAGGGACGAGTCTTGGTGAGCAGTTCTTC; CDR3: CASSSTTGTSLGEQFF
J: TRBJ1-6; D: .; size: few; V: TRBV6-2/TRBV6-3; DNA: TGTGCCAGCAGTTACTCAGTCGGGGAGAGTTCACCCCTCCACTTT; CDR3: CASSYSVGESSPLHF
J: TRBJ1-5; D: .; size: few; V: TRBV6-1; DNA: TGTGCCAGCAGTTTGTCCTTTTCGGGCAATCAGCCCCAGCATTTT; CDR3: CASSLSFSGNQPQHF